This T cell receptor (beta chain) was captured in a study of T cell repertoires in cytomegalovirus infection. Overall study context: CMV epitopes that were recently identified and HLA-C-restricted were used alongside well-studied HLA-B-restricted ones. Both CMV infection and a matching HLA type were indicated by public TCR beta signatures.

General study points: Dominating the ex vivo response were TCR beta clonotypes that were CMV-specific and HLA-C-restricted.

TCRdb analysed the reads with MiXCR anew, one entry per CDR3 protein. Among about 830,000 distinct CDR3 sequences listed, approximately 32% were seen once. Concerning this clonotype: Its specificity is not known.

The V gene lost 4 bases and the J gene lost 7 bases, with 10 bases spanning the gap. The CDR3 is 12 residues long. Looked up from germline, CDR1 is MNHEY and CDR2 is SVGEGT. Material: cultured CD8+ T cells from PBMCs, obtained from culture after CMV antigen stimulation. The J gene is TRBJ1-1, the V gene TRBV6-2 or TRBV6-3; D may be TRBD1 (6 bases). The origin of this receptor is a human donor in good health (CMV status not recorded). Some clones in this sample may be carry-over from other donors' samples. CDR3: CASSLSGDEAFF. The CDR3 DNA reads TGTGCCAGCAGTTTGTCAGGGGATGAAGCTTTCTTT.